The 27 T cell receptor beta chains given below trace back to one sample, sequenced in a study of response to subunit inactivated influenza vaccine. Each CDR3 protein gets one entry after TCRdb re-called the RT-PCR reads with MiXCR. Of hundreds of thousands of distinct CDR3 sequences in the sample, 7.6% were seen once. The sample was PBMCs from blood, taken about 24 months after vaccination. These receptors were obtained from a man in his fifties or sixties who received an inactivated influenza vaccine.

This clonotype was seen a few times. This sequence joins TRBV12-3 or TRBV12-4 and TRBJ2-7; 10 nucleotides match TRBD2. After removal of 7 bases from V and 5 bases from J, the junction contained 5 bases not matched to a gene. The CDR3 covers 13 residues. The CDR3 is CASKGLAFHEQYF. The CDR3, as DNA: TGTGCCAGCAAGGGACTAGCGTTCCACGAGCAGTACTTC.

This clonotype was seen at least ten times. The chain combines TRBV10-3 with TRBJ2-1, with D uncertain. The CDR3 covers 13 residues. V was pared by 9 bases and J by 0 bases, with 9 bases between. Germline CDR1 is ENHRY and CDR2 is SYGVKD. The CDR3 nucleotides read TGTGCCATGAACGATTACTCCTACAATGAGCAGTTCTTC. Translation: CAMNDYSYNEQFF.

The J gene is TRBJ2-6, the V gene TRBV4-3; 8 nucleotides match TRBD2. V lost 0 bases and J lost 0; bases outside the gene matches: 1. Germline-derived CDR1 and CDR2 are LGHNA and YSLEER. This CDR3 comprises 17 residues. In nucleotides, the CDR3 is TGCGCCAGCAGCCAAGATGCGGGGGGCTCTGGGGCCAACGTCCTGACTTTC. Amino acids: CASSQDAGGSGANVLTF.

The V call is TRBV28, the J call TRBJ2-5; D is ambiguous. In germline, CDR1 is MDHEN, CDR2 SYDVKM. The CDR3 covers 14 residues. V was clipped by 6 bases and J by 1 base, with 12 bases between them. CDR3 region: CASSWLMGQETQYF. The CDR3 coding sequence is TGTGCCAGCAGCTGGCTCATGGGCCAAGAGACCCAGTACTTC.

This clonotype occurred a few times. In DNA, the CDR3 is TGTGCCAGCAGCCAAGAAGTCTACTGGCCCGAGCAGTACTTC. Translating it yields CASSQEVYWPEQYF. The V call is TRBV4-2, the J call TRBJ2-7; D unclear. Germline assignment: CDR1 LGHNA and CDR2 YNFKEQ. The CDR3 has 14 amino acids. The V and J ends lost 0 bases and 6 bases respectively, with 12 bases between them.

This clonotype has at least ten counts. The chain combines TRBV4-1 with TRBJ2-3; 7 bases are a match to TRBD2. The CDR3 spans 16 residues. Germline values: CDR1 MGHRA, CDR2 YSYEKL. With V trimmed by 0 bases and J by 4 bases, 7 bases remained unmatched. The CDR3 bases are TGCGCCAGCAGCCAAGATTGGCGGGGGATCTCAGATACGCAGTATTTT. Translated, it gives CASSQDWRGISDTQYF.

The chain links TRBV29-1 to TRBJ2-1; 7 bases align to TRBD1. The CDR3 consists of 13 residues. Per germline, CDR1 SQVTM and CDR2 ANQGSEA. Unmatched junction bases numbered 3, after V lost 7 bases and J lost 0 bases. This CDR3 is CSATGSSYNEQFF. The CDR3 nucleotides are TGCAGCGCGACAGGGAGCTCCTACAATGAGCAGTTCTTC.

This clonotype has more than one count but fewer than ten. This rearrangement joins TRBV4-1 to TRBJ2-5, with TRBD2 identical over 7 bases. This CDR3 comprises 22 residues. V shed 3 bases, J shed 3 bases, and the junction held 28 bases outside the gene matches. CDR1 is MGHRA and CDR2 is YSYEKL in the germline V gene. Written as DNA, the CDR3 is TGCGCCAGCAGCCAGCTTAGGAGCGGGGCCTCCCTGAGGCTCCATCCAAAAGAGACCCAGTACTTC. Protein: CASSQLRSGASLRLHPKETQYF.

In this sample, this clonotype turned up many times. The gene calls are TRBV5-1 and TRBJ2-5; possibly TRBD1 for D (5 bases). CDR1 is SGHRS, CDR2 YFSETQ, per germline. Trimming took off 5 bases at V and 2 bases at J, with 10 bases between the two ends. The CDR3 is made up of 13 amino acids. The CDR3: CASRLTAQETQYF. CDR3 DNA sequence: TGCGCCAGCAGATTGACAGCACAAGAGACCCAGTACTTC.

There are many counts of this clonotype. The rearrangement links TRBV10-3 to TRBJ1-2; no firm D call. Germline lookup yields CDR1 ENHRY and CDR2 SYGVKD. The CDR3 covers 13 residues. V gave up 3 bases and J gave up 9 bases, with 14 bases separating them. CDR3 DNA: TGTGCCATCAGTGATGCGACAAGTGGCAGCTACACCTTC. Translated, it gives CAISDATSGSYTF.

This clonotype was picked up a small number of times. The CDR3: CASSQDGLAGVNEQFF. The CDR3 DNA is TGCGCCAGCAGCCAAGACGGACTAGCGGGAGTCAATGAGCAGTTCTTC. The V gene is TRBV4-1, the J gene TRBJ2-1; 13 bases match TRBD2. The CDR3 is made up of 16 amino acids. The germline CDR1 and CDR2 sequences are MGHRA and YSYEKL. Losses at the gene ends were 0 bases for V and 6 bases for J; bases not matched to a gene: 2.

This clonotype was counted between two and nine times. The rearrangement joins TRBV6-2 or TRBV6-3 to TRBJ2-7, with 12 positions matching TRBD2. This CDR3 comprises 16 residues. Per the germline V gene, CDR1 is MNHEY and CDR2 is SVGEGT. V dropped 4 bases and J dropped 1; count of bases not matched to a gene: 5. The CDR3 DNA follows: TGTGCCAGCAGTTGGGCCGGGACTAGCGGGTCCTACGAGCAGTACTTC. It translates to CASSWAGTSGSYEQYF.

This clonotype turned up a few times. The V call is TRBV4-3, the J call TRBJ2-3, with 8 bases lining up with TRBD2. Trimming took 4 bases from V and 5 from J; bases not matched to a gene: 8. The CDR3 spans 15 residues. Per the germline V gene, CDR1 is LGHNA and CDR2 is YSLEER. CDR3 bases: TGCGCCAGCAGCCGAACCGGGACTAGAGGAGATACGCAGTATTTT. Its translation: CASSRTGTRGDTQYF.

The chain links TRBV20-1 to TRBJ2-3, with TRBD2 identical over 9 bases. With V trimmed by 3 bases and J by 3 bases, 10 bases remained unmatched. Germline assignment: CDR1 DFQATT and CDR2 SNEGSKA (reference sequence). CDR3 length: 16 amino acids. The CDR3 sequence: CSARNPAGGRTDTQYF. The DNA for the CDR3 is TGCAGTGCTAGGAACCCGGCGGGAGGGCGGACAGATACGCAGTATTTT.

The V call is TRBV7-9, the J call TRBJ2-5; 8 bases agree with TRBD1. The CDR3 runs 15 residues. Germline V gene data show CDR1 as SEHNR and CDR2 as FQNEAQ (reference sequence). V trimming: 3 bases; J trimming: 2 bases; junction bases outside the gene matches: 5. CDR3 protein: CASSLQGAIQETQYF. The CDR3 nucleotides are TGTGCCAGCAGCTTGCAGGGGGCCATACAAGAGACCCAGTACTTC.

There are many counts of this clonotype. The rearrangement links TRBV10-3 to TRBJ2-5; the match to TRBD1 covers 8 bases. This CDR3 is 14 amino acids long. Germline CDR1 ENHRY, CDR2 SYGVKD. Trimming cost V 6 bases and J 2 bases; bases outside gene matches: 5. CDR3 sequence (DNA): TGTGCCATCAGCGATAGGGACAGGCAAGAGACCCAGTACTTC. It translates to CAISDRDRQETQYF.

This clonotype was seen a few times. The J gene is TRBJ2-1, the V gene TRBV20-1; 7 positions agree with TRBD2. CDR3 length: 12 residues. V dropped 2 bases and J dropped 8; count of bases not matched to a gene: 3. Germline CDR1 and CDR2: DFQATT and SNEGSKA (reference sequence). As DNA, the CDR3 is TGCAGTGCTAGAACTAGCGAGTATGAGCAGTTCTTC. Amino acid sequence: CSARTSEYEQFF.

This clonotype has more than one count but fewer than ten. The V gene is TRBV5-1, the J gene TRBJ2-1; 14 nucleotides agree with TRBD2. After removal of 4 bases from V and 6 bases from J, the junction contained 6 bases not matched to a gene. Germline loops: CDR1 SGHRS, CDR2 YFSETQ. The CDR3 is 16 residues long. CDR3 in amino acids: CASSTRTSGGSNEQFF. For the CDR3, the DNA is TGCGCCAGCAGCACAAGGACTAGCGGGGGGTCCAATGAGCAGTTCTTC.

There are many counts of this clonotype. CDR3 region: CASSQDGAGGGADTQYF. The CDR3 nucleotides are TGTGCCAGCAGCCAAGATGGAGCGGGGGGCGGCGCAGATACGCAGTATTTT. This rearrangement joins TRBV4-2 to TRBJ2-3; 9 bases are shared with TRBD2. This CDR3 has 17 amino acids. With 0 bases clipped from V and 4 bases from J, the junction kept 8 bases outside the gene matches. The germline V gene has CDR1 LGHNA and CDR2 YNFKEQ.

The gene calls are TRBV14 and TRBJ1-2; D uncertain. This CDR3 region has 15 residues. The V gene's germline CDR1 is SGHDN and CDR2 FVKESK. V was trimmed by 1 base and J by 4 bases, leaving 13 bases between them. CDR3 loop: CASSQAGSGAYGYTF. The CDR3 nucleotides read TGTGCCAGCAGCCAAGCTGGGTCGGGAGCCTATGGCTACACCTTC.

The rearrangement links TRBV28 to TRBJ1-2; D call uncertain. The CDR3 has 11 residues. The germline V gene encodes CDR1 MDHEN and CDR2 SYDVKM. V shed 6 bases and J shed 3 bases, with 5 bases lying between them. The CDR3 sequence is CASSKDYGYTF. The CDR3 DNA is TGTGCCAGCAGCAAGGACTATGGCTACACCTTC.

Ten or more counts support this clonotype. The rearrangement uses TRBV7-2 and TRBJ2-3, with a weak D call TRBD2 (6 bases). The V end lost 2 bases, the J end lost 2 bases, and 8 bases lay between the germline ends. Germline V gives CDR1 SGHTA, CDR2 FQGNSA. The CDR3 is 14 residues long. As DNA, the CDR3 is TGTGCCAGCAGCTTAAGGACTATCACAGATACGCAGTATTTT. It yields the protein CASSLRTITDTQYF.

The chain carries TRBV6-1 and TRBJ1-5, with 11 bases that match TRBD1. The CDR3 has 19 residues. V was pared by 4 bases and J by 2 bases, with 13 bases of the junction left unmatched. CDR1 is MNHNS, CDR2 SASEGT, per germline. The CDR3 spells CASSGGQGAWSWGNQPQHF. The DNA for the CDR3 is TGTGCCAGCAGTGGTGGACAGGGGGCCTGGAGTTGGGGCAATCAGCCCCAGCATTTT.

This chain links TRBV7-2 with TRBJ2-5; D may be TRBD1 or TRBD2 (5 bases each). Germline V gene data show CDR1 as SGHTA and CDR2 as FQGNSA. CDR3 length: 17 residues. V was shortened by 4 bases and J by 0 bases, with 18 bases between the two germline ends. The CDR3 loop is CASSSGLGASHQETQYF. CDR3 bases: TGTGCCAGCAGCTCTGGACTCGGGGCCTCACACCAAGAGACCCAGTACTTC.

The chain employs TRBV6-4 and TRBJ1-1, with D hard to call. Trimming took 6 bases from V and 1 from J, leaving 9 bases between them. CDR3 length equals 13 residues. Germline V gene sequence: CDR1 MRHNA, CDR2 SNTAGT. The CDR3 protein is CASRQEENTEAFF. The CDR3 DNA reads as TGTGCCAGCAGGCAGGAGGAGAACACTGAAGCTTTCTTT.

This clonotype occurred a few times. This chain joins TRBV16 and TRBJ2-5; D is possibly TRBD1 (6 bases). Trimming cost V 3 bases and J 3 bases, with 14 bases left between them. CDR1 and CDR2 (germline): KGHSY, FQNENV. This CDR3 contains 15 residues. CDR3 nucleotide sequence: TGTGCCAGCAGCCAGTTCCCCGGGACAAAAGAGACCCAGTACTTC. Translation gives CASSQFPGTKETQYF.

The genes are TRBV11-2 and TRBJ1-1; tentatively, D is TRBD1 (6 bases). Germline V gene lookup returns CDR1 SGHAT and CDR2 FQNNGV. V dropped 0 bases and J dropped 1 base, with 9 bases sitting between them. CDR3 size: 15 residues. The CDR3 is CASSLEGHPNTEAFF. The CDR3 DNA reads TGTGCCAGCAGCTTAGAGGGACACCCGAACACTGAAGCTTTCTTT.